The source of this T cell receptor (beta chain) is a study of PD-L1 blockade in urothelial cancer. Study context: About 85% of the 29 patients were men with bladder-origin urothelial cancer. Samples came from 3 weeks, at the second dose, and 6 weeks into treatment. Median T cell yield per blood sample was 110,000 to 150,000 cells.

The assay was immunoSEQ multiplex PCR, and TCRdb's table has in-frame clones only and misses some. Among tens of thousands of clones listed, around 90% were seen once. Each patient supplied 1 to 8 pretreatment and on-treatment samples. The sequenced sample was PBMCs, obtained around atezolizumab (anti-PD-L1) treatment. This TCR was recovered from an older woman with urothelial cancer.

CDR3 in DNA: TGTGCCAGCAGTGTAGTAGCAGCGAACACCGGGGAGCTGTTTTTT. Translating gives CASSVVAANTGELFF. The J gene is TRBJ2-2, the V gene TRBV6-4; D gene ambiguous. Deletions cut 4 bases from V and 0 bases from J, with 9 bases between. Germline V gene data show CDR1 as MRHNA and CDR2 as SNTAGT. The CDR3 runs 15 residues.